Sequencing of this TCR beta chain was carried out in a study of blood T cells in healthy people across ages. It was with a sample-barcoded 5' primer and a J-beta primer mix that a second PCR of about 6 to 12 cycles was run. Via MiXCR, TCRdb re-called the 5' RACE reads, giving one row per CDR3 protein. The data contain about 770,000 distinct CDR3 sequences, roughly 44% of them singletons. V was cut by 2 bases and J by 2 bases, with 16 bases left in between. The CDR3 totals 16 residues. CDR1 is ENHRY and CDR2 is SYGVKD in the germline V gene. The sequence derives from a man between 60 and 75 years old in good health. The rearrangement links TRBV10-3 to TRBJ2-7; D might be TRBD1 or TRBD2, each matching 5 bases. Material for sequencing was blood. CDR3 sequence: CAISEQPGRLAYEQYF. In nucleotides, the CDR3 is TGTGCCATCAGTGAGCAACCGGGACGGCTAGCCTACGAGCAGTACTTC.